This entry features one TCR beta chain sequence. Per the authors' pipeline: Estimated nucleated cell counts came from reference gene primer amplification. The data were produced by immunoSEQ multiplex PCR, yet TCRdb's version contains in-frame clones alone and is incomplete. V and J calls and clone size follow that table, whereas D and trimming were derived from the DNA. The data contain roughly 220,000 clones, around four fifths of them singletons. This specimen comes from a study of blood T cell repertoires in COVID-19. At the level of the study: Researchers got acute and convalescent COVID-19 samples from the United States, Italy and Spain. Sources were T cells, B-cell-depleted T cells, or PBMCs; the material itself was cDNA or gDNA.

The CDR3 is 16 amino acids. Trimming stripped 4 bases from V and 2 bases from J, with 18 bases between. CDR1 is SGHRS, CDR2 YFSETQ, per germline. The specimen was peripheral blood. The source is a man younger than 40 with active or convalescent COVID-19. This sequence joins TRBV5-1 and TRBJ1-1; maybe TRBD1 (5 bases). DNA of the CDR3: TGCGCCAGCAGCCCCCGGGGGGGGTTAGCAAACACTGAAGCTTTCTTT. This sequence encodes CASSPRGGLANTEAFF.